This T cell receptor (beta chain) was retrieved from a study of shared clonotypes between healthy human individuals. Whole-study context: Those who served as donors were two women and a few men between the ages of 18 and 49.

CDR1 LGHNA and CDR2 YNFKEQ come from the germline V gene. Trimming pared 4 bases from V and 0 bases from J, leaving 18 bases between. CDR3 length: 17 residues. Sequencing used immunoSEQ multiplex PCR; TCRdb keeps in-frame clones, though not all of them. The table records about 2.2 million clones, around 93% of them present only once. Concerning this clone: Its specificity is unknown.

Notes on the study in general: Non-shared clonotypes showed lower generation probabilities than clonotypes common to all four donors. Despite large depth, sorted-subset datasets appeared incompletely sequenced.

Positively selected for CCR7, the CD45RO-negative cells used as naive CD8 cells excluded terminally differentiated effector memory CD45RA+ cells. All donors were Caucasian adults living in Nashville, Tennessee. V and J are TRBV4-2 and TRBJ1-1, with D possibly TRBD1 on 5 matching bases. Specimen: naive CD8+ T cells from PBMCs. This clonotype was obtained from a man younger than 35 in good health. Some clones in this sample may be carry-over from other donors' samples. CDR3 nucleotides: TGTGCCAGCAGCCCGTACCAGGGCGAAATTTTGAACACTGAAGCTTTCTTT. Protein product: CASSPYQGEILNTEAFF.